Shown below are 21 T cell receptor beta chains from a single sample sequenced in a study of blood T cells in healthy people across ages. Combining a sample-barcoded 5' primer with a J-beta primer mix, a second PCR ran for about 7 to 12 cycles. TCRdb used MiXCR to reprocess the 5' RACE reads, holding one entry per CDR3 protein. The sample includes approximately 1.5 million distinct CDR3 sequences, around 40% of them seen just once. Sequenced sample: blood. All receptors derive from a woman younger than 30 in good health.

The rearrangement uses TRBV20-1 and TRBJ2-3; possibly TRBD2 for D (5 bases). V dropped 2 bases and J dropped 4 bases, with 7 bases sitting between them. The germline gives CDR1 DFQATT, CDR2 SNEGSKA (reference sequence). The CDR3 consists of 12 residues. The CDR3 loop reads CSARLAPDTQYF. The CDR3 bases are TGCAGTGCTAGATTAGCGCCAGATACGCAGTATTTT.

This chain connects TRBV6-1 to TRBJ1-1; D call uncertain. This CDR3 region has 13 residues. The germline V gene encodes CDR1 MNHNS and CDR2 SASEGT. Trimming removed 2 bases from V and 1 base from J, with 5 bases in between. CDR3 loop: CASSEPENTEAFF. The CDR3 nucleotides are TGTGCCAGCAGTGAACCAGAGAACACTGAAGCTTTCTTT.

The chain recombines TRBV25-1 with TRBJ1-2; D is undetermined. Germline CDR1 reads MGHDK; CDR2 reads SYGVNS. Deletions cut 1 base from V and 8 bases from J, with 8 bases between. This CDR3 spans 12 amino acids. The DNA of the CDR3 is TGTGCCAGCAGTGAATCGGCGGTGGGCTACACCTTC. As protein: CASSESAVGYTF.

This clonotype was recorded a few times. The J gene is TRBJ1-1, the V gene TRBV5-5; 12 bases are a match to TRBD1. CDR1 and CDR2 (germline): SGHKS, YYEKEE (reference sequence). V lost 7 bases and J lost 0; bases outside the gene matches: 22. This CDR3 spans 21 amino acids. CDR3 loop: CASVNGPGQGARSGLNTEAFF. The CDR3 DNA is TGTGCCAGCGTTAACGGACCGGGACAGGGGGCGCGTAGTGGCCTGAACACTGAAGCTTTCTTT.

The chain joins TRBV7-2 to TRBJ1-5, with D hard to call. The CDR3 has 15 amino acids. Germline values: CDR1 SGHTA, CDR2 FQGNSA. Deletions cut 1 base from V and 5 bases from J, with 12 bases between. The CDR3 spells CASSLGGGRDQPQHF. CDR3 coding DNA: TGTGCCAGCAGCTTAGGCGGTGGCAGAGATCAGCCCCAGCATTTT. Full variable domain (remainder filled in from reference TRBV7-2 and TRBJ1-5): GAGVSQSPSNKVTEKGKDVELRCDPISGHTALYWYRQSLGQGLEFLIYFQGNSAPDKSGLPSDRFSAERTGGSVSTLTIQRTQQEDSAVYLCASSLGGGRDQPQHFGDGTRLSIL.

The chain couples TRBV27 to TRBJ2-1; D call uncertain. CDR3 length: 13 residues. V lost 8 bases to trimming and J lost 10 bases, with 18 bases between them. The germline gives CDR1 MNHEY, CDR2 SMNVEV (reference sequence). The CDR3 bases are TGTGCCAGCTCCGTCGAGCGTTGGGTCGAGCAGTTCTTC. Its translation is CASSVERWVEQFF.

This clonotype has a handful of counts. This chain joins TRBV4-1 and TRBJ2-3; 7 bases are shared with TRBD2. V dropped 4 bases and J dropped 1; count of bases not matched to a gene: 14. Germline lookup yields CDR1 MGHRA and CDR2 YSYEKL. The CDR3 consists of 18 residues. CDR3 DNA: TGCGCCAGCAGCCGAATAGCGGGTCCGCTGGGCGGCACAGATACGCAGTATTTT. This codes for CASSRIAGPLGGTDTQYF.

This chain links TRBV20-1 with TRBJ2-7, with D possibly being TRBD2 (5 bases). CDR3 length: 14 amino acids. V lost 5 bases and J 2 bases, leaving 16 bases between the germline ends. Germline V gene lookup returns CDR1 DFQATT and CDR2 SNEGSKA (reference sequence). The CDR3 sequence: CSAPMARGTYEQYF. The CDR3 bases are TGCAGTGCTCCCATGGCCCGAGGGACCTACGAGCAGTACTTC.

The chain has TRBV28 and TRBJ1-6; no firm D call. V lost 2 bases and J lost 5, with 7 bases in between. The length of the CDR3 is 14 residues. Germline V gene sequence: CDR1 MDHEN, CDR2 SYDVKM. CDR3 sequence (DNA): TGTGCCAGCAGTTTAGTGGAGAATAATTCACCCCTCCACTTT. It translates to CASSLVENNSPLHF.

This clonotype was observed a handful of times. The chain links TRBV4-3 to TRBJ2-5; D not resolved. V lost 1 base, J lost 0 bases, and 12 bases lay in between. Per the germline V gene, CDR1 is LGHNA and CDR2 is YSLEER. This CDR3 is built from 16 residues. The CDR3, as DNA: TGCGCCAGCAGCCAAGGGTCGGGCAGCTACCAAGAGACCCAGTACTTC. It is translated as CASSQGSGSYQETQYF.

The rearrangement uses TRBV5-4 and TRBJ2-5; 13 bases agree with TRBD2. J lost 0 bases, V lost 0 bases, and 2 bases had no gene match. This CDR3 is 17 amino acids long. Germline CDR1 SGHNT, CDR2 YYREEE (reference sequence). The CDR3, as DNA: TGTGCCAGCAGCTTGGTGGGGACTAGCGGGGACCAAGAGACCCAGTACTTC. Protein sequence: CASSLVGTSGDQETQYF. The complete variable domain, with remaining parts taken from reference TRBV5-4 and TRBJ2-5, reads ETGVTQSPTHLIKTRGQQVTLRCSSQSGHNTVSWYQQALGQGPQFIFQYYREEENGRGNFPPRFSGLQFPNYSSELNVNALELDDSALYLCASSLVGTSGDQETQYFGPGTRLLVL.

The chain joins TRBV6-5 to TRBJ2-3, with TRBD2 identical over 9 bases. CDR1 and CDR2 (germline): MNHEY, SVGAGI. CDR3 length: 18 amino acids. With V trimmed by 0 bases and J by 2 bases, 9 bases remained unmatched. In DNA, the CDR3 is TGTGCCAGCAGTTACTCGTCCCCGGGCGGGGGGGCCACAGATACGCAGTATTTT. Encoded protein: CASSYSSPGGGATDTQYF.

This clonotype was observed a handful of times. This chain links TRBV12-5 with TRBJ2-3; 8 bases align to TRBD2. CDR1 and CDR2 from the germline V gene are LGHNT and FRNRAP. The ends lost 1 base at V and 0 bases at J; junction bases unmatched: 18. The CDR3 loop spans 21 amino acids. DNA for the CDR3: TGTGCTAGTGGTTTGGCCACTCGGGGGGGACTATACACGACTAGCACAGATACGCAGTATTTT. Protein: CASGLATRGGLYTTSTDTQYF.

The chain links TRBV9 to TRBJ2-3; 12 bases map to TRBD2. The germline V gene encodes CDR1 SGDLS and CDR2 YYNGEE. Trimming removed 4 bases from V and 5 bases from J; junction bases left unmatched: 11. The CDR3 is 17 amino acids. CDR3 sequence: CASSKASGRALGDTQYF. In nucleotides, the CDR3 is TGTGCCAGCAGCAAAGCTAGCGGGAGGGCCTTAGGAGATACGCAGTATTTT.

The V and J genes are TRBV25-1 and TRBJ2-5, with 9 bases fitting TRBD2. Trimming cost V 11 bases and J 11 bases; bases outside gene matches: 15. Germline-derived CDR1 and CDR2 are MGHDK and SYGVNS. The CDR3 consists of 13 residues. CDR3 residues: CACTERGVNEQYF. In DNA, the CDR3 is TGTGCCTGCACAGAGCGGGGGGTCAATGAGCAGTACTTC.

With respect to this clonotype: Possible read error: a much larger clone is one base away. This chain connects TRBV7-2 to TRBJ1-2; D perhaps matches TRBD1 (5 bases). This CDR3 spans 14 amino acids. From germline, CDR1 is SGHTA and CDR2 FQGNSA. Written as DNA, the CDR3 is TGTGCCAGCGGCTTACCGGGACTTGACTATGGCTACACCTTC. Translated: CASGLPGLDYGYTF.

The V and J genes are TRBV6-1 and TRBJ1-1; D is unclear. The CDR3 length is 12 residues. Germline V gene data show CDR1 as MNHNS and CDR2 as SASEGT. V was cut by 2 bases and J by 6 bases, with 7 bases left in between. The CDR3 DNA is TGTGCCAGCAGTGAAAACGTCCCTGAAGCTTTCTTT. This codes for CASSENVPEAFF.

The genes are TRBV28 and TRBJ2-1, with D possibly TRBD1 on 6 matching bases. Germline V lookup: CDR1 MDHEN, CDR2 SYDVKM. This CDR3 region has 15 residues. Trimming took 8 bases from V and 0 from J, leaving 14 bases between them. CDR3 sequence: CASGPPDSSYNEQFF. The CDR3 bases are TGTGCCAGCGGTCCCCCGGACAGCTCCTACAATGAGCAGTTCTTC.

The CDR3, as DNA: TGCAGTGCTAGACGGACAGGGGTCGGCAATCAGCCCCAGCATTTT. It encodes CSARRTGVGNQPQHF. The rearrangement uses TRBV20-1 and TRBJ1-5, with 9 bases identical to TRBD1. V shed 2 bases, J shed 2 bases, and the junction held 4 bases outside the gene matches. The CDR3 contains 15 residues. Germline assignment: CDR1 DFQATT and CDR2 SNEGSKA (reference sequence).

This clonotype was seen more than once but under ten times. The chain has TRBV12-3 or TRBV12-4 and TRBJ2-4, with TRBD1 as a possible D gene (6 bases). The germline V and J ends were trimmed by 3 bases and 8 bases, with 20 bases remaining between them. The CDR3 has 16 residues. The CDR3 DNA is TGTGCCAGCAGTTTTCAGTTCGTGGGGGCTCGGGACATTCAGTACTTC. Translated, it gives CASSFQFVGARDIQYF.

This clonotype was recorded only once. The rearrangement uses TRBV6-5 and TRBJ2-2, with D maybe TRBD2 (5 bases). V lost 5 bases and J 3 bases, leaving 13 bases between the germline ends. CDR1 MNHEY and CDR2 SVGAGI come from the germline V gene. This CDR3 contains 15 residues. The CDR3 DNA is TGTGCCAGCAGTCCCCCTACTAGTTACACCGGGGAGCTGTTTTTT. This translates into CASSPPTSYTGELFF.